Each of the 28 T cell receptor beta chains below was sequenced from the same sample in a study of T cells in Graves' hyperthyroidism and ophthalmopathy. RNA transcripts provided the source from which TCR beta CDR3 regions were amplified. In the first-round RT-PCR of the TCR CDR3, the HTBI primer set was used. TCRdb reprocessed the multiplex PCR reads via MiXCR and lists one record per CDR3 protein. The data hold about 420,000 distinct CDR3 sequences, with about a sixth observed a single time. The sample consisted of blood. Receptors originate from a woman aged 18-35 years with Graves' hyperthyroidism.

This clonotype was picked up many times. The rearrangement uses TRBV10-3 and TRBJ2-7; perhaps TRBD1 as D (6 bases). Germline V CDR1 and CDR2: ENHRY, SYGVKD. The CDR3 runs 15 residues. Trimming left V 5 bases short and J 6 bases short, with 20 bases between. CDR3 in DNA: TGTGCCATCAGTCCCCTAGGGGGAGTTACATCCGAGCAGTACTTC. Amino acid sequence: CAISPLGGVTSEQYF.

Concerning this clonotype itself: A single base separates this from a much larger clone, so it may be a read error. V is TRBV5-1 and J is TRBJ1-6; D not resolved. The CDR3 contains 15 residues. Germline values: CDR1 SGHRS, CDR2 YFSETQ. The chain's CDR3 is CASSLFLGGNSPLYF. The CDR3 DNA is TGCGCCAGCAGCTTGTTCTTGGGAGGAAATTCACCCCTCTACTTT.

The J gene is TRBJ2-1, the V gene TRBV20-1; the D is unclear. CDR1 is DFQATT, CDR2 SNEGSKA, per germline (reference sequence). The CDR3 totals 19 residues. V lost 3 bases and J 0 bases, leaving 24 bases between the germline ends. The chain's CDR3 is CSASNTGLESPSSYNEQFF. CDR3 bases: TGCAGTGCTAGTAACACCGGCCTCGAATCTCCGAGCTCCTACAATGAGCAGTTCTTC.

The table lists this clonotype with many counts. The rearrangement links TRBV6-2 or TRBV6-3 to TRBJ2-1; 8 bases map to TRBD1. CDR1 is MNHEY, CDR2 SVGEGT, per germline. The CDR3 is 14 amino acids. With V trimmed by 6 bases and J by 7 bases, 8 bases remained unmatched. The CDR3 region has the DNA TGTGCCAGCAGCCAAGATTACAGGGGGAATGAGCAGTTCTTC. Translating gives CASSQDYRGNEQFF.

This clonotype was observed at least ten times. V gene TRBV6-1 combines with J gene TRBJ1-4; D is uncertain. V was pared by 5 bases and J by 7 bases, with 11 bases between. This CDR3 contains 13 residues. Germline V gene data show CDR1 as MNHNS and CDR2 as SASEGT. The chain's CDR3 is CASSRGWGEKLFF. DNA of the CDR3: TGTGCCAGCAGTCGCGGGTGGGGTGAAAAACTGTTTTTT.

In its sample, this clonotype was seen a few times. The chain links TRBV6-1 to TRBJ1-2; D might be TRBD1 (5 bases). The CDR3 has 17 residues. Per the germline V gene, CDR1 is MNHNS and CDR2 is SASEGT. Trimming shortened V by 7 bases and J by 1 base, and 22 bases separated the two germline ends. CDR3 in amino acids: CASTSWGMGLGNYGYTF. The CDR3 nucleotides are TGTGCCAGCACCTCCTGGGGAATGGGGCTTGGTAACTATGGCTACACCTTC.

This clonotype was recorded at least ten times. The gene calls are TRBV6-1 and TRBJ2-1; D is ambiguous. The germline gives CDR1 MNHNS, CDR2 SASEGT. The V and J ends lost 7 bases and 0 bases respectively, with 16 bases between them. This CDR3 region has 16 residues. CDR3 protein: CASITEPTSSYNEQFF. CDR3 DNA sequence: TGTGCCAGCATAACAGAACCGACCAGCTCCTACAATGAGCAGTTCTTC.

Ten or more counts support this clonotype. In DNA form, the CDR3 reads TGTGCCAGCAGCCAGGGTGACTACACCGGGGAGCTGTTTTTT. This sequence encodes CASSQGDYTGELFF. This chain uses TRBV3-1 with TRBJ2-2; no clear D gene. CDR1 LGHDT and CDR2 YNNKEL come from the germline V gene (reference sequence). V lost 3 bases to trimming and J lost 3 bases, with 8 bases between them. The CDR3 sequence is 14 residues long.

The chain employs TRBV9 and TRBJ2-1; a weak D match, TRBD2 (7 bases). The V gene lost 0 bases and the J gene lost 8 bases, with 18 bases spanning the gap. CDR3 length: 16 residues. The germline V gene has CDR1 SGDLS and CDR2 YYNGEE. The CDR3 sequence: CASSVARGGLRDEQFF. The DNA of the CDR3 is TGTGCCAGCAGCGTAGCGAGGGGGGGCCTTAGGGATGAGCAGTTCTTC.

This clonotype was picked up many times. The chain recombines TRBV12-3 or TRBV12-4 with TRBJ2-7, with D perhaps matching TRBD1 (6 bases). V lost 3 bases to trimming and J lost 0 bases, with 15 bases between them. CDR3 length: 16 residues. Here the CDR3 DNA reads TGTGCCAGCAGTTTGGGACAAAGGTCGCTCTCCTACGAGCAGTACTTC. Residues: CASSLGQRSLSYEQYF.

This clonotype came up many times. This CDR3 reads CATSDASGTGADSNQPQHF. CDR3 DNA sequence: TGTGCCACCAGTGACGCCTCTGGGACGGGGGCGGATAGCAATCAGCCCCAGCATTTT. The genes are TRBV24-1 and TRBJ1-5; D is perhaps TRBD1 (6 bases). CDR3 length: 19 amino acids. V was cut by 4 bases and J by 0 bases, with 21 bases left in between. The germline V gene encodes CDR1 KGHDR and CDR2 SFDVKD.

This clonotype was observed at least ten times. Written as DNA, the CDR3 is TGTGCCAGCAGCTTAGAACTAGGCGGTGAGCAGTTCTTC. Translation gives CASSLELGGEQFF. V and J are TRBV11-3 and TRBJ2-1; D possibly corresponds to TRBD2 (5 bases). V was trimmed by 0 bases and J by 9 bases, leaving 9 bases between them. The CDR3 runs 13 residues. Germline V gives CDR1 SGHNT, CDR2 YENEEA.

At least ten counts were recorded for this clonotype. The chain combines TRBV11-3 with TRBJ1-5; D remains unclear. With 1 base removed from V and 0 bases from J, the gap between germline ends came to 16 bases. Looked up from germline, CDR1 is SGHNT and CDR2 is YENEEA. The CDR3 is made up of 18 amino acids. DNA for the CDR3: TGTGCCAGCAGCTTAGGTACGCGGATGGGCCGTAGCAATCAGCCCCAGCATTTT. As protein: CASSLGTRMGRSNQPQHF.

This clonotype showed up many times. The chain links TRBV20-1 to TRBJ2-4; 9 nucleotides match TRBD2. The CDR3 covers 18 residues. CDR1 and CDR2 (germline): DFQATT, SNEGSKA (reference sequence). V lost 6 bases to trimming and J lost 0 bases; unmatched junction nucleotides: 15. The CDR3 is CSAPAAGGISGAKNIQYF. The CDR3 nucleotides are TGCAGTGCCCCGGCGGCGGGAGGGATATCGGGAGCCAAAAACATTCAGTACTTC.

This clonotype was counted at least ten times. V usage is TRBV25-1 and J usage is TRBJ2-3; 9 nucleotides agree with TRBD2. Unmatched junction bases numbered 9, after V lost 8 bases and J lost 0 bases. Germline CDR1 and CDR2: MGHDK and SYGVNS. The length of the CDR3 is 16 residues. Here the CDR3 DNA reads TGTGCCAGCGGGTCCCGGACTAGCGAGAGCACAGATACGCAGTATTTT. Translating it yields CASGSRTSESTDTQYF.

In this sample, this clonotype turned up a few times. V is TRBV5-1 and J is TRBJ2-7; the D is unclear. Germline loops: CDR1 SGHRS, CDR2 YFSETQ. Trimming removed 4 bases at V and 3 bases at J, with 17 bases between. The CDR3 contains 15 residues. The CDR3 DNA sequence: TGCGCCAGCAGCGAGGAACCGGGCCCCGGCTACGAGCAGTACTTC. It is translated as CASSEEPGPGYEQYF.

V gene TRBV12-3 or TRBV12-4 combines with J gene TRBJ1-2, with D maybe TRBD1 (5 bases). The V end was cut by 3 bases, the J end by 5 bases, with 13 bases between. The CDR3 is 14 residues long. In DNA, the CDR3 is TGTGCCAGCAGTTTCGCCGGGGCCGAGTATGGCTACACCTTC. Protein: CASSFAGAEYGYTF.

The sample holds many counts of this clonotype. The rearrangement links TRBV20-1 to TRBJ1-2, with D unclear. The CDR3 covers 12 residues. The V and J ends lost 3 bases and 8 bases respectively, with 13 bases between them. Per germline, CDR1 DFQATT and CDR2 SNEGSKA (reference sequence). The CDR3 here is CSARVQDVGYTF. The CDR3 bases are TGCAGTGCTAGGGTCCAGGACGTGGGCTACACCTTC.

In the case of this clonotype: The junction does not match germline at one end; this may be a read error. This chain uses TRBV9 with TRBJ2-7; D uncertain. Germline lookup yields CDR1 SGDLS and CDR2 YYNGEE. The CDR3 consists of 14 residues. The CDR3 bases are TGTGCCAGCAGCCCGCGCCCGGCCTTCTACGAGCAGTGCTTC. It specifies CASSPRPAFYEQCF.

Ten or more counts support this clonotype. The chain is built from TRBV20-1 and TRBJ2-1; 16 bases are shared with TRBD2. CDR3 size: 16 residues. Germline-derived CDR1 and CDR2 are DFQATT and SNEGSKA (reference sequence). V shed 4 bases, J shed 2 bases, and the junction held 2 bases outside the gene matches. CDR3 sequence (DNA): TGCAGTGCTATGGGACTAGCGGGAGGGCCCTACAATGAGCAGTTCTTC. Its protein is CSAMGLAGGPYNEQFF.

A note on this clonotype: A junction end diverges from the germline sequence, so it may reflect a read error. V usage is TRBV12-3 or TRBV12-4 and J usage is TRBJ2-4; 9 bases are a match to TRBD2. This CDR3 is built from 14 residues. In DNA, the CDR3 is TGTGCCTGCGGGGGGGCCTCGGCCAAAAACATTCAGCACTTC. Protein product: CACGGASAKNIQHF.

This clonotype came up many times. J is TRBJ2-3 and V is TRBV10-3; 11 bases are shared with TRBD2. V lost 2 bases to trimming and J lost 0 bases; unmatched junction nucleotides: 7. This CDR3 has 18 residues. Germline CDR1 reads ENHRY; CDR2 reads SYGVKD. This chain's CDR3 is CAISETPGLAVSTDTQYF. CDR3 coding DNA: TGTGCCATCAGTGAGACCCCGGGACTAGCGGTGAGCACAGATACGCAGTATTTT.

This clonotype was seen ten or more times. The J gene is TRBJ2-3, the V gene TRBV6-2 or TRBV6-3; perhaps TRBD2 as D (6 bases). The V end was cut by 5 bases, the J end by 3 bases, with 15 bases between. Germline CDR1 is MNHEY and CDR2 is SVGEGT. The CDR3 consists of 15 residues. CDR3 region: CASSETRLETDTQYF. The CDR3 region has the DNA TGTGCCAGCAGTGAGACTAGACTCGAGACAGATACGCAGTATTTT.

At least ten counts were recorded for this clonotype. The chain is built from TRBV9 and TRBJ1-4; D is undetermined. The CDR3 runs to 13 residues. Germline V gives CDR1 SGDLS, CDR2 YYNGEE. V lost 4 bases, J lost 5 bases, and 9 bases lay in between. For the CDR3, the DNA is TGTGCCAGCAGCACTCGGGCGAATGAAAAACTGTTTTTT. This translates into CASSTRANEKLFF.

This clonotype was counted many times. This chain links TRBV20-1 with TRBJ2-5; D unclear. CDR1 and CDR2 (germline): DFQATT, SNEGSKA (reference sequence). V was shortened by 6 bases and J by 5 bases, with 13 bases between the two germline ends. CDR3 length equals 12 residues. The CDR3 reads CSAPPTQETQYF. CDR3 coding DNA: TGCAGTGCCCCTCCGACCCAGGAGACCCAGTACTTC.

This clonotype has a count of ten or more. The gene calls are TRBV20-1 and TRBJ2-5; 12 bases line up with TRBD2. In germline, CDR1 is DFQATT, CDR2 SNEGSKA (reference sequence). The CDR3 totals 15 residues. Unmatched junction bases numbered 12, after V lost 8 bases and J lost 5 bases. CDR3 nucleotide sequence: TGCAGTCGACCCCAGCTAGCGGGGGGGCCGGAGACCCAGTACTTC. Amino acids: CSRPQLAGGPETQYF.

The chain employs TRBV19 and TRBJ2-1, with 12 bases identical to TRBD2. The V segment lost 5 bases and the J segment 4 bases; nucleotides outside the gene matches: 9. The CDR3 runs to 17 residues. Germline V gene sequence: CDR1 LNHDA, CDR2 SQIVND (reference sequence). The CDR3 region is CASSRALGLAGYNEQFF. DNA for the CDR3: TGTGCCAGTAGTCGAGCCCTCGGACTAGCGGGGTACAATGAGCAGTTCTTC.

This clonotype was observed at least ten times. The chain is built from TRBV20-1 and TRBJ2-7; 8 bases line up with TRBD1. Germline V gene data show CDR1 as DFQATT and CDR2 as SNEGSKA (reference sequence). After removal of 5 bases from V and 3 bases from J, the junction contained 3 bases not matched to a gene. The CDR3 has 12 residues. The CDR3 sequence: CSAHRGSYEQYF. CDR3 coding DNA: TGCAGTGCTCACAGGGGGAGCTACGAGCAGTACTTC.